The next 3 T cell receptor beta chains were all read from a single sample in a study of blood T cell repertoires in COVID-19. Clones were sequenced by immunoSEQ multiplex PCR, and TCRdb holds only the in-frame ones, with some missing. This sample has some 180,000 clones; less than 90% occur once, and the top ten carry about 20%. Input material: peripheral blood. These receptors were collected from a man aged 70-80 years with active or convalescent COVID-19.

This rearrangement joins TRBV19 to TRBJ2-1; 7 positions match TRBD2. The CDR3 contains 15 residues. V dropped 7 bases and J dropped 0; count of bases not matched to a gene: 6. Per the germline V gene, CDR1 is LNHDA and CDR2 is SQIVND (reference sequence). The CDR3 DNA reads TGTGCCAGTACCTTTGGGGGGGGCTCCTACAATGAGCAGTTCTTC. Protein product: CASTFGGGSYNEQFF.

The chain links TRBV5-1 to TRBJ2-7; maybe TRBD1 (6 bases). In germline, CDR1 is SGHRS, CDR2 YFSETQ. CDR3 length: 15 residues. The V end lost 3 bases, the J end lost 0 bases, and 13 bases lay between the germline ends. The DNA of the CDR3 is TGCGCCAGCAGCTCAGGGGACGGGGACTCCTACGAGCAGTACTTC. Its protein product is CASSSGDGDSYEQYF.

This chain links TRBV13 with TRBJ1-6; 7 nucleotides align to TRBD1. The V gene's germline CDR1 is PRHDT and CDR2 FYEKMQ (reference sequence). The V and J ends lost 5 bases and 10 bases, in that order; junction bases with no gene match: 11. This CDR3 spans 15 amino acids. The CDR3 region has the DNA TGTGCCAGCAGCCTCACAGACAGGGATCGATCACCCCTCCACTTT. Its translation is CASSLTDRDRSPLHF.